These T cell receptor beta chains were read from a single sample in a study of blood T cell repertoires in COVID-19. Clones were read by immunoSEQ multiplex PCR, and TCRdb kept only the in-frame ones, dropping some. The repertoire holds 350,000 to 450,000 clones, with approximately 90% as singletons. The source material was PBMCs or T cells enriched from blood (not recorded which). These receptor sequences come from a woman between 18 and 30 years old who had been exposed to COVID-19. Both conserved end residues are part of each CDR3. Each record gives: CDR3 length, V gene, D gene, clone size, J gene, CDR3 DNA, CDR3 protein. D genes are given only for firm matches. Some rows mark clone size as missing; the rest say once, few, many or name a class of expanded clone.

13	TRBV3-1/TRBV3-2	-	-	TRBJ1-2	TGTGCCAGCAGCCAAGGAGTCGGGAGTGGCTACACCTTC	CASSQGVGSGYTF
18	TRBV24-1	TRBD2	-	TRBJ2-1	TGTGCCACCAGTGATACCCCTCCCCTAGCGGGAGACTACAATGAGCAGTTCTTC	CATSDTPPLAGDYNEQFF
14	TRBV7-8	-	-	TRBJ2-2	TGTGCCAGCAGCGGGAGCAGGAACACCGGGGAGCTGTTTTTT	CASSGSRNTGELFF
15	TRBV28	TRBD1	-	TRBJ1-1	TGTGCCAGCAGGGACAGGGAACGGCTTAACACTGAAGCTTTCTTT	CASRDRERLNTEAFF
20	TRBV18	TRBD2	-	TRBJ2-4	TGTGCCAGCTCACCACCGGAGACTAGCGGGGGGGCCGGAGCCAAAAACATTCAGTACTTC	CASSPPETSGGAGAKNIQYF
12	TRBV28	-	-	TRBJ2-5	TGTGCCAGCAATAGAGGTCTGGAGACCCAGTACTTC	CASNRGLETQYF
16	TRBV27	-	-	TRBJ2-2	TGTGCCAGCAGTTTGGTGCGGGACAGTCCCACCGGGGAGCTGTTTTTT	CASSLVRDSPTGELFF
13	TRBV19	-	few	TRBJ1-5	TGTGCCAGCTGTGGCGGTTTCAATCAGCCCCAGCATTTT	CASCGGFNQPQHF
17	TRBV6-6	-	-	TRBJ1-6	TGTGCCAGCAGTCCTTCAGGGTCGAGCTCCTATAATTCACCCCTCCACTTT	CASSPSGSSSYNSPLHF
16	TRBV28	-	-	TRBJ1-1	TGTGCCAGCAGGTCGGCCCCCGGGGGGGGAGGCACTGAAGCTTTCTTT	CASRSAPGGGGTEAFF
15	TRBV18	-	-	TRBJ2-3	TGTGCCAGCTCACCACCGACCGGGGGGCGAGATACGCAGTATTTT	CASSPPTGGRDTQYF
16	TRBV3-1/TRBV3-2	TRBD2	-	TRBJ2-7	TGTGCCAGCAGCCAAGGTTTGACTAGCGGGGGCTACGAGCAGTACTTC	CASSQGLTSGGYEQYF
16	TRBV5-4	TRBD2	-	TRBJ2-2	TGTGCCAGCAGCAGCCGACTAGCGGGCCCCACCGGGGAGCTGTTTTTT	CASSSRLAGPTGELFF
13	TRBV6-5	TRBD2	-	TRBJ2-1	TGTGCCAGCAAGAGGACTAGAGTCGATGAGCAGTTCTTC	CASKRTRVDEQFF
15	TRBV25-1	-	-	TRBJ1-1	TGTGCCAGCGCGGAATCCAGGGTATTGGACACTGAAGCTTTCTTT	CASAESRVLDTEAFF
14	TRBV4-1	-	-	TRBJ2-3	TGCGCCAGCGAGACTAGTCCGCGAGGGGATACGCAGTATTTT	CASETSPRGDTQYF
15	TRBV5-8	-	few	TRBJ2-3	TGTGCCAGCAGCGCCCCAGGGTCACTCACAGATACGCAGTATTTT	CASSAPGSLTDTQYF
13	TRBV5-4	-	-	TRBJ1-5	TGTGCCAGCAGCTTGGAAGGGGCTCAGCCCCAGCATTTT	CASSLEGAQPQHF
19	TRBV7-2	TRBD1	once	TRBJ2-1	TGTGCCAGCAGCTCTCTCTACCGCCAGACAGGGAGCTCCTACAATGAGCAGTTCTTC	CASSSLYRQTGSSYNEQFF
17	TRBV25-1	-	few	TRBJ1-2	TGTGCCAGCAGTGAATTTCCAGGGGCTGGGACTAACTATGGCTACACCTTC	CASSEFPGAGTNYGYTF
15	TRBV5-1	-	-	TRBJ2-3	TGCGCCAGCAGCTTGAGACCCACAGGCACAGATACGCAGTATTTT	CASSLRPTGTDTQYF
12	TRBV4-2	-	-	TRBJ2-3	TGTGCCAGCAGCCCTCAGACAGATACGCAGTATTTT	CASSPQTDTQYF
17	TRBV5-1	TRBD2	-	TRBJ2-5	TGCGCCAGCAGCTCCGGGACTAGCGGGGGGGCCAAGGAGACCCAGTACTTC	CASSSGTSGGAKETQYF
12	TRBV6-1	-	-	TRBJ2-5	TGTGCCAGCAGTGACAGGCAAGAGACCCAGTACTTC	CASSDRQETQYF
16	TRBV28	TRBD2	-	TRBJ2-1	TGTGCCAGCAATTGGGACCCCACTAGCGGGAGAACTGAGCAGTTCTTC	CASNWDPTSGRTEQFF
15	TRBV3-1/TRBV3-2	-	-	TRBJ2-2	TGTGCCAGCAGCCAAGCTGGATGGAGCACCGGGGAGCTGTTTTTT	CASSQAGWSTGELFF
14	TRBV19	TRBD1	-	TRBJ2-7	TGTGCCAGTAGTATCCGGGACAGGGCCTACGAGCAGTACTTC	CASSIRDRAYEQYF
15	TRBV7-2	TRBD2	-	TRBJ2-7	TGTGCCAGCAGCCCGGTGAGCGGGGGGACCTACGAGCAGTACTTC	CASSPVSGGTYEQYF
17	TRBV19	-	-	TRBJ2-7	TGTGCCAGTAGTATGATGCCTGGGGGCGGGAGATTCCACGAGCAGTACTTC	CASSMMPGGGRFHEQYF
14	TRBV5-1	TRBD1	-	TRBJ2-7	TGCGCCAGCAGCCTCTCCGGGACAGGGGGGGAGCAGTACTTC	CASSLSGTGGEQYF
14	TRBV28	-	-	TRBJ2-7	TGTGCCAGCAGTTTAGATACGTACAGGGACGAGCAGTACTTC	CASSLDTYRDEQYF
15	TRBV30	-	-	TRBJ1-5	TGTGCCTGGAGCGCAGGGGTTTTGGGCAATCAGCCCCAGCATTTT	CAWSAGVLGNQPQHF
15	TRBV29-1	TRBD2	-	TRBJ2-7	TGCAGCGTTGAAGGGGAGCGGGAGGGCTTCTACGAGCAGTACTTC	CSVEGEREGFYEQYF
15	TRBV5-5	-	-	TRBJ2-7	TGTGCCAGCAGCTTGGGTGGTCCAGGGACCTACGAGCAGTACTTC	CASSLGGPGTYEQYF
13	TRBV30	TRBD1	-	TRBJ1-6	TGTGCCTGGAGCGGACAGGGATATTCACCCCTCCACTTT	CAWSGQGYSPLHF
16	TRBV2	TRBD2	-	TRBJ2-3	TGTGCCAGCAGCCTAGCGGGGCACCCCACCACGGATACGCAGTATTTT	CASSLAGHPTTDTQYF
13	TRBV6-5	TRBD1	-	TRBJ1-2	TGTGCCAGCAGGAGGGGACAGGGAGATGGCTACACCTTC	CASRRGQGDGYTF
17	TRBV6-2/TRBV6-3	TRBD1	-	TRBJ1-6	TGTGCCAGCAGTTCGAGGGCAGGGGGCTTCGAGAATTCACCCCTCCACTTT	CASSSRAGGFENSPLHF
15	TRBV7-2	TRBD1	-	TRBJ1-6	TGTGCCAGCAGCTCCACAGGGGTAGGGAATTCACCCCTCCACTTT	CASSSTGVGNSPLHF
13	TRBV28	TRBD1	-	TRBJ1-6	TGTGCCAGCAGCACGACAGGGGGTTCACCCCTCCACTTT	CASSTTGGSPLHF
17	TRBV19	-	-	TRBJ2-6	TGTGCCAGTAGTATAGGTCAAGGGGTCTCTGGGGCCAACGTCCTGACTTTC	CASSIGQGVSGANVLTF
14	TRBV27	-	-	TRBJ2-5	TGTGCCAGCAGCCCAAATGTGGGGCTGGAGACCCAGTACTTC	CASSPNVGLETQYF
14	TRBV5-5	-	-	TRBJ1-5	TGTGCCAGCAGCTTGTGGAGGGCCATGCAGCCCCAGCATTTT	CASSLWRAMQPQHF
16	TRBV30	TRBD1	-	TRBJ1-1	TGTGCCTGTACCCGGGACAGGGTGGCCATGAACACTGAAGCTTTCTTT	CACTRDRVAMNTEAFF
13	TRBV7-9	TRBD1	-	TRBJ2-7	TGTGCCAGCAGCCCTCGACAGGGAAGGGAGCAGTACTTC	CASSPRQGREQYF